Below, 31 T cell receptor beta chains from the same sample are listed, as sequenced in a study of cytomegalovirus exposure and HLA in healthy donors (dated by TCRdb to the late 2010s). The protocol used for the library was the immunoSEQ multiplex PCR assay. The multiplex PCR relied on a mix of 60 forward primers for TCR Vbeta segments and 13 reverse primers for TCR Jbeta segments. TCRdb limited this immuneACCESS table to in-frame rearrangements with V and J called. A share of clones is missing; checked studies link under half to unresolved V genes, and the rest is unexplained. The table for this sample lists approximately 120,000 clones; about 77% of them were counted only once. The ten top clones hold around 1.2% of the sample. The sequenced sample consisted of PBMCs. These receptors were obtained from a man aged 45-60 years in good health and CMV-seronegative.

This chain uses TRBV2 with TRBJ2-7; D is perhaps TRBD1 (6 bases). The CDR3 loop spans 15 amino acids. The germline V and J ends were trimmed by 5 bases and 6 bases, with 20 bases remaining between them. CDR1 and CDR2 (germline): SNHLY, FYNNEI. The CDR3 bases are TGTGCCAGCAGTCTAGAGGGGTCAGGGGATGGCGAGCAGTACTTC. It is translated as CASSLEGSGDGEQYF. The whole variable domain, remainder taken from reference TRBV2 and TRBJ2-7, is EPEVTQTPSHQVTQMGQEVILRCVPISNHLYFYWYRQILGQKVEFLVSFYNNEISEKSEIFDDQFSVERPDGSNFTLKIRSTKLEDSAMYFCASSLEGSGDGEQYFGPGTRLTVT.

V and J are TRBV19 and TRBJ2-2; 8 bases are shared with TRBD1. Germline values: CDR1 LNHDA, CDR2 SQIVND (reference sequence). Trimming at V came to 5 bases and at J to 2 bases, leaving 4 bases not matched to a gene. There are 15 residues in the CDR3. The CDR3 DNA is TGTGCCAGTAGTGAGGGACAGGTTAACACCGGGGAGCTGTTTTTT. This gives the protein CASSEGQVNTGELFF.

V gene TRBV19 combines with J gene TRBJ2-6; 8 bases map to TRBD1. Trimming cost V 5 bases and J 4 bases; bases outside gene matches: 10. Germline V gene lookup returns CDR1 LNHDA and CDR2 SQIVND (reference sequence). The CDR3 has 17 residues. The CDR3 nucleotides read TGTGCCAGTAGTGTTGGACAGGGTAGGGCGGGGGCCAACGTCCTGACTTTC. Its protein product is CASSVGQGRAGANVLTF.

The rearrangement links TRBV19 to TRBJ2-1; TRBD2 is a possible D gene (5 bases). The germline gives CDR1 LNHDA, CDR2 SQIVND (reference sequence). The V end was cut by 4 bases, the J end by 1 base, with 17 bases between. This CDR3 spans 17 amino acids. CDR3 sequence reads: CASSKYLGPGSYNEQFF. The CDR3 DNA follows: TGTGCCAGTAGTAAGTATTTAGGTCCGGGGTCCTACAATGAGCAGTTCTTC.

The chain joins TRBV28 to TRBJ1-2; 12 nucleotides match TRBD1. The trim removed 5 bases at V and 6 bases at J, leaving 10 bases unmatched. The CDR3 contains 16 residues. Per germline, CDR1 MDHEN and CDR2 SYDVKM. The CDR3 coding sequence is TGTGCCAGCAGTAATCCCGGGACAGGGGGCCCAAATGGCTACACCTTC. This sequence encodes CASSNPGTGGPNGYTF.

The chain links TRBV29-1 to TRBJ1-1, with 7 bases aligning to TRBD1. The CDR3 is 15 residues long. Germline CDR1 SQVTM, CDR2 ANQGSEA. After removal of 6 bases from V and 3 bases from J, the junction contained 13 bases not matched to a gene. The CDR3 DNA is TGCAGCGTCGGGGGAACCGACAGGGTTTACACTGAAGCTTTCTTT. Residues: CSVGGTDRVYTEAFF.

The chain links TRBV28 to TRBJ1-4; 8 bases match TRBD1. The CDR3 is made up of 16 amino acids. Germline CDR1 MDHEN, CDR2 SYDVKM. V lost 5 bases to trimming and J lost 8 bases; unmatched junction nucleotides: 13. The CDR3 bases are TGTGCCAGCAGTCCGCGATTGACAGGGGTAGGGGAAAAACTGTTTTTT. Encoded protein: CASSPRLTGVGEKLFF.

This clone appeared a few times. The DNA for the CDR3 is TGCGCCAGCAGCTTGGGGTTTCGGGATAGCTCCTACAATGAGCAGTTCTTC. Protein sequence: CASSLGFRDSSYNEQFF. This chain joins TRBV5-1 and TRBJ2-1; maybe TRBD2 (5 bases). This CDR3 region has 17 residues. The germline CDR1 and CDR2 sequences are SGHRS and YFSETQ. V lost 0 bases and J lost 0, with 13 bases in between.

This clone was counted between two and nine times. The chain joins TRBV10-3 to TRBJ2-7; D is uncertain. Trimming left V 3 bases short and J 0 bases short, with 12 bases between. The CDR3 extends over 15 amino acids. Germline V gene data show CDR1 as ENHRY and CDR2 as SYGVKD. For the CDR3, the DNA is TGTGCCATCAGTGATCCAACGGTCGGCTCCTACGAGCAGTACTTC. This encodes CAISDPTVGSYEQYF.

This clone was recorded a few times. The DNA of the CDR3 is TGTGCCATCAGTGAGAGGACAGGGGCCGACGCGGGGACCCAGTACTTC. It encodes CAISERTGADAGTQYF. The rearrangement joins TRBV10-3 to TRBJ2-5; TRBD1 aligns across 9 bases. V gave up 2 bases and J gave up 7 bases; unmatched junction bases: 11. The germline CDR1 and CDR2 sequences are ENHRY and SYGVKD. The CDR3 extends over 16 amino acids.

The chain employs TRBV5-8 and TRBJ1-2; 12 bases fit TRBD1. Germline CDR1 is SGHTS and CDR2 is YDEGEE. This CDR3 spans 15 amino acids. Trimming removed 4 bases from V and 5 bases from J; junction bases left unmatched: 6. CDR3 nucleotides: TGTGCCAGCAGCCCCGGGACAGGGGGCGGATATGGCTACACCTTC. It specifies CASSPGTGGGYGYTF.

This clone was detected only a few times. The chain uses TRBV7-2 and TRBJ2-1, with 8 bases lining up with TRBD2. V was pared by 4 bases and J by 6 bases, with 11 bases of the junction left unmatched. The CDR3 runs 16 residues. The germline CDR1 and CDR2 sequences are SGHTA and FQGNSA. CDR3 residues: CASSSHPAGVSNEQFF. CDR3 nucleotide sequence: TGTGCCAGCAGCTCCCACCCAGCGGGAGTCTCCAATGAGCAGTTCTTC.

CDR3 loop: CASSIGGGPFYEQYF. The CDR3 DNA sequence: TGTGCCAGTAGTATAGGGGGGGGGCCATTCTACGAGCAGTACTTC. This chain links TRBV19 with TRBJ2-7, with TRBD2 as a possible D gene (7 bases). Trimming left V 1 base short and J 3 bases short, with 13 bases between. The CDR3 totals 15 residues. The germline V gene has CDR1 LNHDA and CDR2 SQIVND (reference sequence).

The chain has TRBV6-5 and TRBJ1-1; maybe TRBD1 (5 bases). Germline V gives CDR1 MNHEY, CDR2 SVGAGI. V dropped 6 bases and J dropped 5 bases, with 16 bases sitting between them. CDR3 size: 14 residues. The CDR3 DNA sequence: TGTGCCAGCAGCCTTGGGGCCAGGGTGACTGAAGCTTTCTTT. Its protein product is CASSLGARVTEAFF.

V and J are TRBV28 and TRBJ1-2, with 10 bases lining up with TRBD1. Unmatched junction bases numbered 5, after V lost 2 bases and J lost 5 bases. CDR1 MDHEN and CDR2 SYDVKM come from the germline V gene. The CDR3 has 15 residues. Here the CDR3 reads CASSLPPGQGYGYTF. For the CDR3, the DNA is TGTGCCAGCAGTTTACCTCCGGGACAGGGGTATGGCTACACCTTC.

The CDR3 sequence: CAWSVRGGPTDTQYF. The CDR3 DNA reads TGTGCCTGGAGTGTGCGAGGGGGCCCCACAGATACGCAGTATTTT. The genes are TRBV30 and TRBJ2-3; 7 bases line up with TRBD1. The V and J ends lost 0 bases and 2 bases, in that order; junction bases with no gene match: 5. Per germline, CDR1 GTSNPN and CDR2 SVGIG (reference sequence). The CDR3 length is 15 residues.

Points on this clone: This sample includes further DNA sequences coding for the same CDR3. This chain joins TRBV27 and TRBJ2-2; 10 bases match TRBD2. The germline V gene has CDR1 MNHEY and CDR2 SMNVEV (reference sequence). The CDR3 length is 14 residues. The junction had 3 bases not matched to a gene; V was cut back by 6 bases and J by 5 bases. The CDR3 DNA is TGTGCCAGCAGGCTAGCGGGAGTTACCGGGGAGCTGTTTTTT. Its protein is CASRLAGVTGELFF.

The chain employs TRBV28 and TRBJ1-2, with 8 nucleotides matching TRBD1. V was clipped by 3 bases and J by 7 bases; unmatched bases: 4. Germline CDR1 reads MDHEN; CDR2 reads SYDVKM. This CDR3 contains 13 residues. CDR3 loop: CASSFQGAVGYTF. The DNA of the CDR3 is TGTGCCAGCAGTTTCCAGGGGGCTGTTGGCTACACCTTC.

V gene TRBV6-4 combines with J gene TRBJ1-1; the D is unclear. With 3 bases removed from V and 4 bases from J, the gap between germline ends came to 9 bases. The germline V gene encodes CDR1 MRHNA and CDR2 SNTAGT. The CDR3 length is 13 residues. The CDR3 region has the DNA TGTGCCAGCAGTGAAATCCGGGGCACTGAAGCTTTCTTT. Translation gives CASSEIRGTEAFF.

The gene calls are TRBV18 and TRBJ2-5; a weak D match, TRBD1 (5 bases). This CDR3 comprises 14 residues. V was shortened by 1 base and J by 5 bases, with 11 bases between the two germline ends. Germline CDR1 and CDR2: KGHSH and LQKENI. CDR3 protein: CASSPQGSPETQYF. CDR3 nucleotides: TGTGCCAGCTCACCACAGGGGTCCCCGGAGACCCAGTACTTC.

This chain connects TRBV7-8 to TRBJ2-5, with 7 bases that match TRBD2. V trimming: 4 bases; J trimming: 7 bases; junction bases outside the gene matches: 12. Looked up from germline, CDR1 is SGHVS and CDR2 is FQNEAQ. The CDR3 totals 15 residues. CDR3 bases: TGTGCCAGCAGCTCCAGCGGGACGAGTCATGGGACCCAGTACTTC. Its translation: CASSSSGTSHGTQYF.

CDR3 in amino acids: CAWSGFDRVSDTQYF. DNA of the CDR3: TGTGCCTGGAGTGGCTTCGACAGGGTCTCAGATACGCAGTATTTT. The chain carries TRBV30 and TRBJ2-3; TRBD1 agrees at 7 bases. Germline V gene sequence: CDR1 GTSNPN, CDR2 SVGIG (reference sequence). Losses at the gene ends were 1 base for V and 4 bases for J; bases not matched to a gene: 8. The CDR3 is made up of 15 amino acids.

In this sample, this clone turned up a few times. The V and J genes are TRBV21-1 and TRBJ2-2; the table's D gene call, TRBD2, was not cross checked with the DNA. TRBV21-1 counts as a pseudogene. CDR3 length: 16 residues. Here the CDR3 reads CASSKGRPKNTGELFF. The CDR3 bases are TGTGCCAGCAGCAAAGGGAGGCCTAAGAACACCGGGGAGCTGTTTTTT.

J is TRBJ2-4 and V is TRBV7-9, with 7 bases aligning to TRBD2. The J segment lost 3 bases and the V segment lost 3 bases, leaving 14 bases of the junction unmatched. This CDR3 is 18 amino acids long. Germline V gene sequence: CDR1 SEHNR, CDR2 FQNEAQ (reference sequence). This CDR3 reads CASSFGLGGSTVKNIQYF. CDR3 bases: TGTGCCAGCAGCTTTGGTTTGGGGGGGTCAACCGTCAAAAACATTCAGTACTTC. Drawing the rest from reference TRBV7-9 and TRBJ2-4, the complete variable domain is DTGVSQNPRHKITKRGQNVTFRCDPISEHNRLYWYRQTLGQGPEFLTYFQNEAQLEKSRLLSDRFSAERPKGSFSTLEIQRTEQGDSAMYLCASSFGLGGSTVKNIQYFGAGTRLSVL.

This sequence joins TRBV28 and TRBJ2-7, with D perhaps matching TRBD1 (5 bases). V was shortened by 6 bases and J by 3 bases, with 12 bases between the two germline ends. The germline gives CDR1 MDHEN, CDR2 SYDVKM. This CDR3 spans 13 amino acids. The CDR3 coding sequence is TGTGCCAGCAGCTCTCCAGGGAACTACGAGCAGTACTTC. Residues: CASSSPGNYEQYF.

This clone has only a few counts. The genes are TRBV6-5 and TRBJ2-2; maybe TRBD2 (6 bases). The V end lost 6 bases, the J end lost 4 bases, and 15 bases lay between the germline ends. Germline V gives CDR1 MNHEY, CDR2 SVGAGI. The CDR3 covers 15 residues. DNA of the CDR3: TGTGCCAGCAGCCAAGGCTACGGGAGCACCGGGGAGCTGTTTTTT. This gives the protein CASSQGYGSTGELFF.

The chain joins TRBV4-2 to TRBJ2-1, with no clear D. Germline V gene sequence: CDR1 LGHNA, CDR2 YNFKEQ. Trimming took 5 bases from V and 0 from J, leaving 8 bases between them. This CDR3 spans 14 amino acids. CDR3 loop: CASSRSSSYNEQFF. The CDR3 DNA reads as TGTGCCAGCAGCAGGTCTAGCTCCTACAATGAGCAGTTCTTC.

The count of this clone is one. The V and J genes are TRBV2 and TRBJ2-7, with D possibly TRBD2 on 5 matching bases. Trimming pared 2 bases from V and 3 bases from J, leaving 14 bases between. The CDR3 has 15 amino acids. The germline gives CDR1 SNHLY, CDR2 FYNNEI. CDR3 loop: CASSEPSGSFYEQYF. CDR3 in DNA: TGTGCCAGCAGTGAACCGTCGGGGAGCTTCTACGAGCAGTACTTC.

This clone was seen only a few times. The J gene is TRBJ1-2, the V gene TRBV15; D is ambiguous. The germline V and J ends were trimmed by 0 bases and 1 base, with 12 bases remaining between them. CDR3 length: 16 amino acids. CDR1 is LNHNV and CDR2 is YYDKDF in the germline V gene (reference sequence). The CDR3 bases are TGTGCCACCAGCAGAGATATAGACATAGATAACTATGGCTACACCTTC. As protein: CATSRDIDIDNYGYTF. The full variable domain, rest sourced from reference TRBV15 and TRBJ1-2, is DAMVIQNPRYQVTQFGKPVTLSCSQTLNHNVMYWYQQKSSQAPKLLFHYYDKDFNNEADTPDNFQSRRPNTSFCFLDIRSPGLGDTAMYLCATSRDIDIDNYGYTFGSGTRLTVV.

The CDR3 nucleotides read TGTGCCAGCAGTGGTGGGACAGGGGCTCAGCCCCAGCATTTT. Protein: CASSGGTGAQPQHF. The V gene is TRBV6-5, the J gene TRBJ1-5, with 10 bases lining up with TRBD1. The CDR3 has 14 amino acids. Germline CDR1 is MNHEY and CDR2 is SVGAGI. The trim removed 5 bases at V and 6 bases at J, leaving 4 bases unmatched.

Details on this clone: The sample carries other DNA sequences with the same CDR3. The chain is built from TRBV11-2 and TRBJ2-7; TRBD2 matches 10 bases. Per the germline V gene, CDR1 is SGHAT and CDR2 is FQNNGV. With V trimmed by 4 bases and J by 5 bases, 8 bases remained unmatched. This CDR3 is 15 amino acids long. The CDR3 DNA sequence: TGTGCCAGCAGCTCTCGGACTAGCGGTACCCACGAGCAGTACTTC. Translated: CASSSRTSGTHEQYF. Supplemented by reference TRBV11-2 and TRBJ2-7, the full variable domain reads EAGVAQSPRYKIIEKRQSVAFWCNPISGHATLYWYQQILGQGPKLLIQFQNNGVVDDSQLPKDRFSAERLKGVDSTLKIQPAKLEDSAVYLCASSSRTSGTHEQYFGPGTRLTVT.